The T cell receptor (beta chain) described here comes from a study of T-cell memory formation after mild COVID-19. Study at large: The two donors had largely donor-specific TCR clusters.

TCRdb reprocessed the 5' RACE reads with MiXCR, giving one entry per CDR3 protein. Of a few hundred thousand distinct CDR3 sequences listed, around 30% are singletons. This clonotype was detected a few times. The antigen remains unidentified. The CDR3 has 15 amino acids. V lost 4 bases, J lost 5 bases, and 5 bases stayed unmatched. Study-wide results and caveats: Largely, contracting CD4+ clones fell within CM and EM, and contracting CD8+ clones within EMRA. Clones shrinking between day 15 and 85 showed a balanced CD4/CD8 split, and those that grew later tilted toward CD4+. The authors did not confirm SARS-CoV-2 specificity of second-wave clones peaking day 37.

V and J are TRBV12-3 or TRBV12-4 and TRBJ1-1; TRBD1 matches at 12 bases. The specimen was PBMCs or a T cell subset sorted from them (not recorded which). The TCR sequence derives from an adult woman who had mild COVID-19 (a few samples of this study predate the infection). Cell type and time point are not known. In DNA form, the CDR3 reads TGTGCCAGCAGTTACGGGGACAGGGGGCGGACTGAAGCTTTCTTT. The encoded protein is CASSYGDRGRTEAFF.